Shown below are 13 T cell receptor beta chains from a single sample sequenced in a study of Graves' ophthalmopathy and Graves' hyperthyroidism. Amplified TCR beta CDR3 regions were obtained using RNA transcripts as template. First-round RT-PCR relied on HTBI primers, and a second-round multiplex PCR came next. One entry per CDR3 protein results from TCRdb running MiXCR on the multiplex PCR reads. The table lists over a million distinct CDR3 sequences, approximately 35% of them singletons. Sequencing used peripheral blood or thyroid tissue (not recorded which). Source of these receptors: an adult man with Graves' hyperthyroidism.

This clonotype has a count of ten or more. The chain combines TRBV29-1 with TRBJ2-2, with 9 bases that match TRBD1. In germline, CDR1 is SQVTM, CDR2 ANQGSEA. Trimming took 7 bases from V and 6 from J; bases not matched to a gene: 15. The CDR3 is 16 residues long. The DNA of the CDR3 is TGCAGCGCCGCTCTCCGGGACAGGGTTGACTCCGGGGAGCTGTTTTTT. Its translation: CSAALRDRVDSGELFF.

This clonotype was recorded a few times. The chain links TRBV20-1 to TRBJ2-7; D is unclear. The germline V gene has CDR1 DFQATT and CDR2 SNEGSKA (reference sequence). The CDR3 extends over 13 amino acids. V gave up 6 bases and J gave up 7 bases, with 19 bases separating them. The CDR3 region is CSASTRGASEQYF. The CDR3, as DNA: TGCAGTGCCAGTACCAGAGGAGCGTCTGAGCAGTACTTC.

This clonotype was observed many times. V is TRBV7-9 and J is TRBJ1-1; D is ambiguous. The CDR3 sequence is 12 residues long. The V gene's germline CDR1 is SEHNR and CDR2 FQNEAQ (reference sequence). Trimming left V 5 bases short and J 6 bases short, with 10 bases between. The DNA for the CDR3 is TGTGCCAGCAGCAACCCCCTGCCTGAAGCTTTCTTT. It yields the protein CASSNPLPEAFF. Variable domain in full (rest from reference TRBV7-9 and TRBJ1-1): DTGVSQNPRHKITKRGQNVTFRCDPISEHNRLYWYRQTLGQGPEFLTYFQNEAQLEKSRLLSDRFSAERPKGSFSTLEIQRTEQGDSAMYLCASSNPLPEAFFGQGTRLTVV.

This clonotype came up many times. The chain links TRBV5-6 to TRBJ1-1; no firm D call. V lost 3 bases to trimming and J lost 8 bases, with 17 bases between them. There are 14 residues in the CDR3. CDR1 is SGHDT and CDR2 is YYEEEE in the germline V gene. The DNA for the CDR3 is TGTGCCAGCAGCTCCCATCACGACCGGCCCGAAGCTTTCTTT. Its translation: CASSSHHDRPEAFF.

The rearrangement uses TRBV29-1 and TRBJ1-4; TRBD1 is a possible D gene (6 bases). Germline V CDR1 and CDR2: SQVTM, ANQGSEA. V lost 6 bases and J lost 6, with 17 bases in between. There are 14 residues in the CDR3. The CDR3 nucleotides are TGCAGCGTGGGCACAGGGTTTGAGGATGAAAAACTGTTTTTT. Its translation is CSVGTGFEDEKLFF.

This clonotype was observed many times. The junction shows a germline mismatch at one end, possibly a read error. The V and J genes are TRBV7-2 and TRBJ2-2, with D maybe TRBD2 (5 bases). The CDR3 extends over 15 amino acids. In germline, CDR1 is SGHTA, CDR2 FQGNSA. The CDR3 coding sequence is TGCGCCAGCAGCTTGGCCTGGGGAGACACCGGGGAGCTGTTTTTT. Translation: CASSLAWGDTGELFF.

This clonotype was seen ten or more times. The CDR3, as DNA: TGTGCCATCAGTGAGCCCCAAGGGGCGAACACTGAAGCTTTCTTT. It is translated as CAISEPQGANTEAFF. The rearrangement joins TRBV10-3 to TRBJ1-1, with D perhaps TRBD1 (5 bases). The CDR3 spans 15 residues. The germline V gene has CDR1 ENHRY and CDR2 SYGVKD. V gave up 2 bases and J gave up 1 base, with 11 bases separating them.

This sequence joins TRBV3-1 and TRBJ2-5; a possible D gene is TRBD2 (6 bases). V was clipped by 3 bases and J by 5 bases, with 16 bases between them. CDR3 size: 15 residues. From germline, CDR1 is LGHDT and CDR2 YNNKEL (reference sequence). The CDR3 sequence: CASSHLRRGVETQYF. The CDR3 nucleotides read TGTGCCAGCAGCCACCTCCGGAGGGGCGTTGAGACCCAGTACTTC.

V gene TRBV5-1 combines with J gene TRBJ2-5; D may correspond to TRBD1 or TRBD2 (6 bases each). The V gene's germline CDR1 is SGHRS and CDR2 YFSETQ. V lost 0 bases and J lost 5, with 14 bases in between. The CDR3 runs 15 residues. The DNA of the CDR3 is TGCGCCAGCAGCTTGGTACGGATAGGGGGGGAGACCCAGTACTTC. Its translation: CASSLVRIGGETQYF.

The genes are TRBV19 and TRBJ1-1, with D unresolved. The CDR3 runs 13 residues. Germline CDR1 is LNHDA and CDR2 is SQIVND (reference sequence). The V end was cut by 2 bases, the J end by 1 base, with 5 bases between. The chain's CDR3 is CASSISENTEAFF. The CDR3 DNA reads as TGTGCCAGTAGTATATCAGAGAACACTGAAGCTTTCTTT.

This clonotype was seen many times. CDR3 sequence (DNA): TGTGCCATCAGTGAGTACAGGAGCTCCTATAATTCACCCCTCCACTTT. It codes for CAISEYRSSYNSPLHF. The J gene is TRBJ1-6, the V gene TRBV10-3, with a possible D match to TRBD1 (5 bases). V lost 1 base to trimming and J lost 0 bases, with 7 bases between them. This CDR3 has 16 residues. Germline V CDR1 and CDR2: ENHRY, SYGVKD.

CDR3 residues: CASKVRPDSPLHF. The CDR3 coding sequence is TGTGCCAGCAAAGTCCGGCCCGATTCACCCCTCCACTTT. The chain couples TRBV25-1 to TRBJ1-6; no definite D call. This CDR3 is 13 amino acids long. The V gene's germline CDR1 is MGHDK and CDR2 SYGVNS. V gave up 7 bases and J gave up 8 bases, with 12 bases separating them.

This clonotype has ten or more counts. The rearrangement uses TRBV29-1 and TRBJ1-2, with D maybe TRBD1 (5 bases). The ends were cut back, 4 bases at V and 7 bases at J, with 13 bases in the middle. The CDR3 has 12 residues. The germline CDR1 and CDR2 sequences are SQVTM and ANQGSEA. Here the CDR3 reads CSVAFRESGYTF. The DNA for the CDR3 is TGCAGCGTTGCCTTCAGGGAATCTGGCTACACCTTC.